The 28 T cell receptor beta chains listed next were all sequenced from one sample in a study of shared clonotypes between healthy human individuals. The table came from immunoSEQ multiplex PCR; TCRdb's copy has only in-frame clones and leaves some out. The profile shows a few million clones, more than 85% of them singletons. The sample consisted of naive CD4+ T cells from PBMCs. Subset denoted: CD45RA+ positively selected. The receptors stem from a young man in good health. Some clones in this sample may be carry-over from other donors' samples.

The V and J genes are TRBV5-1 and TRBJ2-2, with a tentative D call TRBD1 (5 bases). Germline lookup yields CDR1 SGHRS and CDR2 YFSETQ. This CDR3 spans 13 amino acids. The germline V and J ends were trimmed by 4 bases and 7 bases, with 11 bases remaining between them. CDR3 nucleotides: TGCGCCAGCAGCCCCGTAGGGGACGGGGAGCTGTTTTTT. This sequence encodes CASSPVGDGELFF.

This clone came up once. The chain combines TRBV9 with TRBJ2-1; tentative D call: TRBD2 (5 bases). The CDR3 loop spans 14 amino acids. V dropped 1 base and J dropped 12 bases, with 17 bases sitting between them. Germline CDR1 is SGDLS and CDR2 is YYNGEE. The CDR3 sequence is CASSVSHHSGWQFF. As DNA, the CDR3 is TGTGCCAGCAGCGTAAGTCACCACTCGGGGTGGCAGTTCTTC.

CDR3 residues: CASSQLAGVGYNEQFF. CDR3 in DNA: TGTGCCAGCAGTCAACTAGCGGGAGTAGGCTACAATGAGCAGTTCTTC. The V call is TRBV27, the J call TRBJ2-1; 11 bases align to TRBD2. This CDR3 comprises 16 residues. V trimming: 5 bases; J trimming: 3 bases; junction bases outside the gene matches: 6. Germline values: CDR1 MNHEY, CDR2 SMNVEV (reference sequence).

The chain employs TRBV6-1 and TRBJ1-5; weak D call: TRBD1 (6 bases). CDR3 length equals 14 residues. Trimming removed 8 bases at V and 4 bases at J, with 15 bases between. From germline, CDR1 is MNHNS and CDR2 SASEGT. The chain's CDR3 is CASFGTGRNQPQHF. In DNA, the CDR3 is TGTGCCAGCTTCGGAACAGGGAGGAATCAGCCCCAGCATTTT.

This clone was counted between two and nine times. The rearrangement uses TRBV20-1 and TRBJ1-1; D unclear. Trimming took 3 bases from V and 6 from J, leaving 8 bases between them. Germline V gene data show CDR1 as DFQATT and CDR2 as SNEGSKA (reference sequence). This CDR3 has 11 residues. The CDR3 protein is CSASNWAEAFF. As DNA, the CDR3 is TGCAGTGCTAGTAACTGGGCTGAAGCTTTCTTT.

This clone was seen a single time. The chain has TRBV5-6 and TRBJ1-2; D gene uncertain. Germline V gene sequence: CDR1 SGHDT, CDR2 YYEEEE. Trimming removed 1 base at V and 8 bases at J, with 21 bases between. The CDR3 covers 16 residues. Here the CDR3 DNA reads TGTGCCAGCAGCTTGCCCTACCGACTGCTTCCTCGGGGCTACACCTTC. This translates into CASSLPYRLLPRGYTF.

This clone was counted once. The chain employs TRBV28 and TRBJ1-3; no firm D call. Trimming removed 6 bases from V and 4 bases from J, with 13 bases in between. The CDR3 spans 14 residues. Germline values: CDR1 MDHEN, CDR2 SYDVKM. In nucleotides, the CDR3 is TGTGCCAGCAGCCAGTATTCTTCCGGAAACACCATATATTTT. It is translated as CASSQYSSGNTIYF.

The V gene is TRBV20-1, the J gene TRBJ2-3; D call uncertain. This CDR3 is 11 amino acids long. Trimming removed 6 bases from V and 0 bases from J, with 4 bases in between. Looked up from germline, CDR1 is DFQATT and CDR2 is SNEGSKA (reference sequence). The DNA for the CDR3 is TGCAGTGCGGATAGCACAGATACGCAGTATTTT. As protein: CSADSTDTQYF.

The DNA of the CDR3 is TGTGCCAGCAGTTGGAGGGACAGGGGTAACACCGGGGAGCTGTTTTTT. Translated, it gives CASSWRDRGNTGELFF. The chain combines TRBV27 with TRBJ2-2, with 10 positions matching TRBD1. V was pared by 4 bases and J by 2 bases, with 4 bases of the junction left unmatched. This CDR3 has 16 residues. From germline, CDR1 is MNHEY and CDR2 SMNVEV (reference sequence).

Concerning this clone: Other DNA variants within this sample encode the same CDR3. The chain uses TRBV2 and TRBJ1-5, with unresolved D. CDR3 length: 12 amino acids. The V gene's germline CDR1 is SNHLY and CDR2 FYNNEI. The germline V and J ends were trimmed by 7 bases and 0 bases, with 4 bases remaining between them. CDR3: CASMDSNQPQHF. The CDR3 region has the DNA TGTGCCAGCATGGATAGCAATCAGCCCCAGCATTTT. Looking up the rest from reference TRBV2 and TRBJ1-5 gives the full variable domain: EPEVTQTPSHQVTQMGQEVILRCVPISNHLYFYWYRQILGQKVEFLVSFYNNEISEKSEIFDDQFSVERPDGSNFTLKIRSTKLEDSAMYFCASMDSNQPQHFGDGTRLSIL.

The chain uses TRBV4-1 and TRBJ2-7; D is undetermined. The CDR3 sequence is 13 residues long. The germline V and J ends were trimmed by 3 bases and 7 bases, with 13 bases remaining between them. CDR1 and CDR2 from the germline V gene are MGHRA and YSYEKL. The CDR3 DNA sequence: TGCGCCAGCAGCCATTCCCCAGGTATTGAGCAGTACTTC. Amino acid sequence: CASSHSPGIEQYF.

The sample holds one count of this clone. The chain carries TRBV7-2 and TRBJ2-7, with a possible D match to TRBD1 (5 bases). This CDR3 region has 13 residues. Per germline, CDR1 SGHTA and CDR2 FQGNSA. Trimming left V 2 bases short and J 2 bases short, with 7 bases between. The CDR3 protein is CASSLLGAYEQYF. The CDR3 DNA reads as TGTGCCAGCAGCTTATTAGGGGCCTACGAGCAGTACTTC.

V is TRBV18 and J is TRBJ2-5, with a tentative D call TRBD2 (5 bases). Germline-derived CDR1 and CDR2 are KGHSH and LQKENI. The V and J ends lost 1 base and 3 bases respectively, with 9 bases between them. The CDR3 is 14 amino acids. The CDR3 DNA is TGTGCCAGCTCACCACAGAGGGCAGAAGAGACCCAGTACTTC. This codes for CASSPQRAEETQYF. Supplemented by reference TRBV18 and TRBJ2-5, the full variable domain reads NAGVMQNPRHLVRRRGQEARLRCSPMKGHSHVYWYRQLPEEGLKFMVYLQKENIIDESGMPKERFSAEFPKEGPSILRIQQVVRGDSAAYFCASSPQRAEETQYFGPGTRLLVL.

The chain employs TRBV28 and TRBJ1-5; D not certain. The V and J ends lost 6 bases and 0 bases respectively, with 15 bases between them. The CDR3 has 16 amino acids. CDR1 and CDR2 from the germline V gene are MDHEN and SYDVKM. This CDR3 is CASRGQRDYSNQPQHF. The CDR3 DNA follows: TGTGCCAGCAGAGGGCAGCGAGACTATAGCAATCAGCCCCAGCATTTT. Full variable domain (outside the CDR3, taken from reference TRBV28 and TRBJ1-5): DVKVTQSSRYLVKRTGEKVFLECVQDMDHENMFWYRQDPGLGLRLIYFSYDVKMKEKGDIPEGYSVSREKKERFSLILESASTNQTSMYLCASRGQRDYSNQPQHFGDGTRLSIL.

This chain links TRBV2 with TRBJ2-1; 9 bases map to TRBD2. The CDR3 covers 17 residues. Germline V gene data show CDR1 as SNHLY and CDR2 as FYNNEI. The V segment lost 4 bases and the J segment 2 bases; nucleotides outside the gene matches: 9. CDR3 DNA sequence: TGTGCCAGCAGTGCTTTGATTAGCGGGAGCCCCTACAATGAGCAGTTCTTC. This sequence encodes CASSALISGSPYNEQFF.

Turning to this clone: This sample includes further DNA sequences coding for the same CDR3. The chain joins TRBV7-9 to TRBJ2-3; 8 bases line up with TRBD1. This CDR3 spans 15 amino acids. V was pared by 6 bases and J by 0 bases, with 5 bases of the junction left unmatched. Germline V lookup: CDR1 SEHNR, CDR2 FQNEAQ (reference sequence). The CDR3 DNA reads as TGTGCCAGCAGTTTGGGACAGGCTAGCACAGATACGCAGTATTTT. It yields the protein CASSLGQASTDTQYF.

The chain carries TRBV29-1 and TRBJ1-5, with D possibly being TRBD1 (6 bases). V was pared by 6 bases and J by 3 bases, with 12 bases between. The germline V gene has CDR1 SQVTM and CDR2 ANQGSEA. The CDR3 consists of 13 residues. DNA of the CDR3: TGCAGCGTCGCAGACAGGAACAATCAGCCCCAGCATTTT. Translation: CSVADRNNQPQHF.

The chain employs TRBV11-3 and TRBJ2-3, with a tentative D call TRBD2 (6 bases). Germline V gene lookup returns CDR1 SGHNT and CDR2 YENEEA. Trimming stripped 5 bases from V and 0 bases from J, with 12 bases between. This CDR3 region has 15 residues. In DNA, the CDR3 is TGTGCCAGCAGCCCCAGAGGGACTAGCACAGATACGCAGTATTTT. Translating it yields CASSPRGTSTDTQYF.

The J gene is TRBJ2-7, the V gene TRBV2, with TRBD2 as a possible D gene (5 bases). V gave up 8 bases and J gave up 0 bases, with 14 bases separating them. Per the germline V gene, CDR1 is SNHLY and CDR2 is FYNNEI. CDR3 length: 14 residues. The CDR3 sequence: CASARGAVSYEQYF. The DNA of the CDR3 is TGTGCCAGCGCCCGGGGAGCAGTCTCCTACGAGCAGTACTTC.

The chain employs TRBV27 and TRBJ1-6; the D is unclear. Germline V gene sequence: CDR1 MNHEY, CDR2 SMNVEV (reference sequence). The CDR3 sequence is 15 residues long. V was clipped by 2 bases and J by 7 bases, with 12 bases between them. In DNA, the CDR3 is TGTGCCAGCAGTTTACGGCCTGCCAACAATTCACCCCTCCACTTT. This encodes CASSLRPANNSPLHF.

This clone was found once. The V and J genes are TRBV30 and TRBJ2-7; D could derive from TRBD1 or TRBD2 (7 bases each). This CDR3 spans 16 amino acids. Trimming left V 3 bases short and J 0 bases short, with 18 bases between. CDR1 GTSNPN and CDR2 SVGIG come from the germline V gene (reference sequence). The CDR3 spells CAWRPPGGGVSYEQYF. The CDR3, as DNA: TGTGCCTGGAGGCCACCAGGGGGAGGGGTCTCCTACGAGCAGTACTTC.

The chain recombines TRBV11-2 with TRBJ2-3, with 7 bases fitting TRBD1. The CDR3 contains 14 residues. Trimming at V came to 7 bases and at J to 5 bases, leaving 9 bases not matched to a gene. Germline lookup yields CDR1 SGHAT and CDR2 FQNNGV. The CDR3 loop reads CASTRRQGGDTQYF. The CDR3 region has the DNA TGTGCCAGCACCCGAAGACAGGGTGGAGATACGCAGTATTTT.

The V and J genes are TRBV5-4 and TRBJ1-2; D might be TRBD1 (6 bases). This CDR3 comprises 14 residues. Germline loops: CDR1 SGHNT, CDR2 YYREEE (reference sequence). The ends were cut back, 0 bases at V and 4 bases at J, with 10 bases in the middle. CDR3 sequence: CASSLGGGTYGYTF. CDR3 bases: TGTGCCAGCAGCTTGGGAGGGGGGACCTATGGCTACACCTTC.

This clone was seen only once. The sample has other DNA sequences that encode this CDR3 too. The chain recombines TRBV5-8 with TRBJ2-2, with 13 bases lining up with TRBD2. CDR1 SGHTS and CDR2 YDEGEE come from the germline V gene. J gave up 5 bases and V 4 bases, and 2 bases lay outside the gene matches. The CDR3 sequence is 15 residues long. CDR3 region: CASSLGLAGTGELFF. The CDR3 region has the DNA TGTGCCAGCAGCCTGGGACTAGCGGGAACCGGGGAGCTGTTTTTT.

The chain carries TRBV7-8 and TRBJ2-3; the match to TRBD2 covers 12 bases. V dropped 3 bases and J dropped 2; count of bases not matched to a gene: 3. Per germline, CDR1 SGHVS and CDR2 FQNEAQ. The CDR3 spans 16 residues. CDR3 protein: CASSFLAGGFTDTQYF. DNA of the CDR3: TGTGCCAGCAGCTTTCTAGCGGGAGGGTTCACAGATACGCAGTATTTT.

This clone has a handful of counts. The chain uses TRBV10-3 and TRBJ1-5, with D maybe TRBD1 (6 bases). V was trimmed by 6 bases and J by 2 bases, leaving 14 bases between them. From germline, CDR1 is ENHRY and CDR2 SYGVKD. There are 15 residues in the CDR3. CDR3 DNA sequence: TGTGCCATCAGAGCAGGGGCGGCGGGCAATCAGCCCCAGCATTTT. Translating it yields CAIRAGAAGNQPQHF.

This clone was found once. The chain employs TRBV5-1 and TRBJ2-3, with 12 bases fitting TRBD2. CDR1 SGHRS and CDR2 YFSETQ come from the germline V gene. The CDR3 sequence is 18 residues long. V shed 0 bases, J shed 4 bases, and the junction held 9 bases outside the gene matches. CDR3 coding DNA: TGCGCCAGCAGCTTGGGACTAGCGGGAGAACTTATAGCAGATACGCAGTATTTT. Translated, it gives CASSLGLAGELIADTQYF.

The rearrangement joins TRBV29-1 to TRBJ2-7; tentatively, D is TRBD1 (6 bases). Germline V CDR1 and CDR2: SQVTM, ANQGSEA. Trimming stripped 4 bases from V and 6 bases from J, with 16 bases between. The CDR3 is 13 residues long. CDR3 sequence (DNA): TGCAGCGTTGTTGTGGGGGCGCGTCTCGAGCAGTACTTC. Protein product: CSVVVGARLEQYF.